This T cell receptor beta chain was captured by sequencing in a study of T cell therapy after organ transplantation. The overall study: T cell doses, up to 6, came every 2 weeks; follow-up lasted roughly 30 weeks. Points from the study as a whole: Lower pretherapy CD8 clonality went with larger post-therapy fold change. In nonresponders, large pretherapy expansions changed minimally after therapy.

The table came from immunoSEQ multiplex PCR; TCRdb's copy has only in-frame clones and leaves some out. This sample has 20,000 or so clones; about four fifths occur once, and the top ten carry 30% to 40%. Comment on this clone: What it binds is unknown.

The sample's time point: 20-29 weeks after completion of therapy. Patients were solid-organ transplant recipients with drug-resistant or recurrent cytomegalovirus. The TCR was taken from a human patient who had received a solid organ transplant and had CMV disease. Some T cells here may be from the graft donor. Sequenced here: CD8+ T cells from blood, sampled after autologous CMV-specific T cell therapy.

The CDR3 region has the DNA TGTGCCAGCAGCAAACAGGGGGCGCCCCACGAGCAGTACTTC. It is translated as CASSKQGAPHEQYF. This chain uses TRBV5-6 with TRBJ2-7; 9 nucleotides match TRBD1. CDR3 size: 14 residues. After removal of 4 bases from V and 5 bases from J, the junction contained 7 bases not matched to a gene. Germline CDR1 reads SGHDT; CDR2 reads YYEEEE.